Each of the 11 T cell receptor beta chains below was sequenced from the same sample in a study of cytotoxic CD8 clonotypes in ibrutinib-treated CLL. Measured with immunoSEQ multiplex PCR; TCRdb has only the in-frame clones, and not every one. In the table there are more than 25,000 clones, around 76% of which are singletons. The source was PBMCs, collected after 36 months of ibrutinib treatment. The receptors derive from a human donor with chronic lymphocytic leukemia.

The chain combines TRBV29-1 with TRBJ2-1; no definite D call. The germline V gene encodes CDR1 SQVTM and CDR2 ANQGSEA. This CDR3 has 13 residues. The V gene lost 0 bases and the J gene lost 10 bases, with 13 bases spanning the gap. CDR3 sequence reads: CSVEDSPDLEQFF. The CDR3 nucleotides read TGCAGCGTTGAAGATTCCCCAGACCTAGAGCAGTTCTTC.

The chain carries TRBV6-5 and TRBJ2-7; 7 nucleotides align to TRBD2. V gave up 3 bases and J gave up 2 bases; unmatched junction bases: 10. In germline, CDR1 is MNHEY, CDR2 SVGAGI. The CDR3 is 16 residues long. CDR3 DNA sequence: TGTGCCAGCAGTTATCGGCGGGACTATATTCCCTACGAGCAGTACTTC. Its protein product is CASSYRRDYIPYEQYF.

The V gene is TRBV7-3, the J gene TRBJ2-2, with TRBD1 identical over 7 bases. The CDR3 runs to 15 residues. Germline CDR1 reads SGHTA; CDR2 reads FQGTGA. The ends lost 3 bases at V and 0 bases at J; junction bases unmatched: 1. CDR3 protein: CASSLTGTNTGELFF. CDR3 DNA sequence: TGTGCCAGCAGCTTGACAGGGACGAACACCGGGGAGCTGTTTTTT.

The chain is built from TRBV27 and TRBJ1-2; no reliable D call. There are 16 residues in the CDR3. Looked up from germline, CDR1 is MNHEY and CDR2 is SMNVEV (reference sequence). Trimming left V 4 bases short and J 3 bases short, with 18 bases between. The CDR3 nucleotides are TGTGCCAGCAGTTCTACCTTGGCCGGGCTCCACTATGGCTACACCTTC. It specifies CASSSTLAGLHYGYTF.

The chain is built from TRBV7-8 and TRBJ1-1; 9 bases line up with TRBD1. Germline CDR1 is SGHVS and CDR2 is FQNEAQ. This CDR3 has 16 amino acids. J gave up 12 bases and V 0 bases, and 14 bases lay outside the gene matches. The CDR3, as DNA: TGTGCCAGCAGCTTAGCTTCATTCCCGGGACAGGGTTTGACTTTCTTT. This encodes CASSLASFPGQGLTFF.

This chain connects TRBV19 to TRBJ2-3, with a possible D match to TRBD2 (5 bases). CDR3 length: 16 residues. The V and J ends lost 6 bases and 0 bases respectively, with 16 bases between them. The V gene's germline CDR1 is LNHDA and CDR2 SQIVND (reference sequence). The CDR3 here is CASSGEQTPSTDTQYF. In DNA form, the CDR3 reads TGTGCCAGTAGCGGGGAACAGACCCCTAGCACAGATACGCAGTATTTT.

The V gene is TRBV4-1, the J gene TRBJ1-1; the D is unclear. V lost 0 bases and J 10 bases, leaving 27 bases between the germline ends. Looked up from germline, CDR1 is MGHRA and CDR2 is YSYEKL. This CDR3 comprises 18 residues. The CDR3 DNA sequence: TGCGCCAGCAGCCAAGAGAGAGGCGTAAACGGTCACTCCGTTGGAGCTTTCTTT. Amino acid sequence: CASSQERGVNGHSVGAFF.

This clone was detected only a few times. The genes are TRBV4-3 and TRBJ1-6; no clear D. The CDR3 extends over 17 amino acids. Trimming left V 4 bases short and J 0 bases short, with 13 bases between. Germline CDR1 LGHNA, CDR2 YSLEER. CDR3 nucleotide sequence: TGCGCCAGCAGCCCCTCTCAATATAGCTCCTATAATTCACCCCTCCACTTT. It yields the protein CASSPSQYSSYNSPLHF.

CDR3 sequence: CASSLSGGGTEAFF. CDR3 bases: TGTGCCAGCAGTTTAAGTGGGGGTGGCACTGAAGCTTTCTTT. The V and J genes are TRBV27 and TRBJ1-1; a possible D gene is TRBD1 (5 bases). V dropped 2 bases and J dropped 4 bases, with 11 bases sitting between them. The germline V gene encodes CDR1 MNHEY and CDR2 SMNVEV (reference sequence). CDR3 length: 14 residues.

The J gene is TRBJ1-5, the V gene TRBV19, with TRBD1 identical over 7 bases. CDR1 is LNHDA and CDR2 is SQIVND in the germline V gene (reference sequence). V dropped 9 bases and J dropped 0; count of bases not matched to a gene: 8. The CDR3 covers 15 residues. CDR3 in DNA: TGTGCCAGCAGCTCGGGACAGCATAGCAATCAGCCCCAGCATTTT. Residues: CASSSGQHSNQPQHF.

V gene TRBV5-6 combines with J gene TRBJ1-2; 7 positions agree with TRBD1. CDR1 is SGHDT, CDR2 YYEEEE, per germline. The CDR3 extends over 12 amino acids. The junction had 4 bases not matched to a gene; V was cut back by 3 bases and J by 8 bases. The CDR3 bases are TGTGCCAGCAGCTGGGACAGAGGAGGCTACACCTTC. Amino acids: CASSWDRGGYTF.